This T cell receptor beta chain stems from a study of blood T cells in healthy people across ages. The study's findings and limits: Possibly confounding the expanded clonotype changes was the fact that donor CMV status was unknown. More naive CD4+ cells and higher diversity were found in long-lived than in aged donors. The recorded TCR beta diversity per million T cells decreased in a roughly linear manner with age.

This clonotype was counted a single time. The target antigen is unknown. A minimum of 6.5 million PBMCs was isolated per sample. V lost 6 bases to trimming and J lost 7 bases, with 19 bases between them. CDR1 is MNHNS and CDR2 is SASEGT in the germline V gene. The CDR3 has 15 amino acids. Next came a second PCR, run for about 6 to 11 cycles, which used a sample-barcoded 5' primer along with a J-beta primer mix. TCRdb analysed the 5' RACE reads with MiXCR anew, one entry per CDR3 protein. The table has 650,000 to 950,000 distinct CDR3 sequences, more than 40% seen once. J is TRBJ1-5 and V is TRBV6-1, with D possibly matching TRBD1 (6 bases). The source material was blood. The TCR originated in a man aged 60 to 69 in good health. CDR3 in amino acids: CASRERGGGEQPQHF. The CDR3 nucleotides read TGTGCCAGCAGGGAAAGGGGAGGGGGAGAGCAGCCCCAGCATTTT.